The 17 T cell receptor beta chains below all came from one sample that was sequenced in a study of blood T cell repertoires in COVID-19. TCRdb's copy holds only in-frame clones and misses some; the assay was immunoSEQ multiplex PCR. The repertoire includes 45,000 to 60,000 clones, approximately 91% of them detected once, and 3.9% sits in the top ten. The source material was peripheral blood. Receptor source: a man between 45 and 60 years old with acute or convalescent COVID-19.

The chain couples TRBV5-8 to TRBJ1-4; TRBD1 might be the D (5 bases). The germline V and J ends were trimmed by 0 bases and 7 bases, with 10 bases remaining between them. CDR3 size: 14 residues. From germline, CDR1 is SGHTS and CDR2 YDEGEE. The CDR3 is CASSLGRVFEKLFF. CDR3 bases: TGTGCCAGCAGCTTGGGCAGGGTCTTTGAAAAACTGTTTTTT.

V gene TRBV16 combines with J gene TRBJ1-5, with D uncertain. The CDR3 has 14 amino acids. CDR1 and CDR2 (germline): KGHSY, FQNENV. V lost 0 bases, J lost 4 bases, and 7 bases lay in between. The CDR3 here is CASSQSQVNQPQHF. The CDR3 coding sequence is TGTGCCAGCAGCCAATCACAAGTTAATCAGCCCCAGCATTTT.

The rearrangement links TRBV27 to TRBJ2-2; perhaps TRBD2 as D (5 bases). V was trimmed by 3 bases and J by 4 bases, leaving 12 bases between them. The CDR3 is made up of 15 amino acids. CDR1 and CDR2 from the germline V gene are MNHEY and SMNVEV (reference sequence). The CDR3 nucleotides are TGTGCCAGCAGTTTTGTCAGCCGGGGCACCGGGGAGCTGTTTTTT. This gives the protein CASSFVSRGTGELFF.

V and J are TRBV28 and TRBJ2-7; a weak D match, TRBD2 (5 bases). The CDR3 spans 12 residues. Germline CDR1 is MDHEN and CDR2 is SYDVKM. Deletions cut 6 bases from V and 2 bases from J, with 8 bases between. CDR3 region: CASRGAAYEQYF. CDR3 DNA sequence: TGTGCCAGCAGGGGAGCGGCCTACGAGCAGTACTTC. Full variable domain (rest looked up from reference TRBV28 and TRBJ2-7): DVKVTQSSRYLVKRTGEKVFLECVQDMDHENMFWYRQDPGLGLRLIYFSYDVKMKEKGDIPEGYSVSREKKERFSLILESASTNQTSMYLCASRGAAYEQYFGPGTRLTVT.

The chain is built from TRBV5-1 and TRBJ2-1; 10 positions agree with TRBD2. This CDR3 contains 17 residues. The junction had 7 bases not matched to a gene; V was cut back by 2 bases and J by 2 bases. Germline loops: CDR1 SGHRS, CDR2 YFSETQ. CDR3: CASSLGVAGGAYNEQFF. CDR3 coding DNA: TGCGCCAGCAGCTTAGGGGTAGCGGGAGGCGCCTACAATGAGCAGTTCTTC.

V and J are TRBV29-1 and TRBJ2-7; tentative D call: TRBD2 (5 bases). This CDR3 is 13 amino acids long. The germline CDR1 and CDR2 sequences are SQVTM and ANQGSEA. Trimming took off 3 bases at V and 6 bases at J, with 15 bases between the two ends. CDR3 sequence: CSVEAILGSEQYF. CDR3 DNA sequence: TGCAGCGTTGAGGCGATACTAGGGAGCGAGCAGTACTTC.

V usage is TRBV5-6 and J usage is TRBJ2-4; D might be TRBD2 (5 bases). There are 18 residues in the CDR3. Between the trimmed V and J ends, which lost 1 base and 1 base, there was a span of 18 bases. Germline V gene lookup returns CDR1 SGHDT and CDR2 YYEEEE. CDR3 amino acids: CASSLKTSREFAKNIQYF. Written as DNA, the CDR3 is TGTGCCAGCAGCTTGAAAACGTCGAGGGAATTTGCCAAAAACATTCAGTACTTC.

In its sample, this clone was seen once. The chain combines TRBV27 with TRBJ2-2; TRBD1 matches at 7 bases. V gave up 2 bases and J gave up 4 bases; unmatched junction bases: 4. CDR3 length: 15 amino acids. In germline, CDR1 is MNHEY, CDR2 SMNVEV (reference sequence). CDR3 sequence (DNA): TGTGCCAGCAGTTTAAACAGGGGTGGCACCGGGGAGCTGTTTTTT. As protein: CASSLNRGGTGELFF.

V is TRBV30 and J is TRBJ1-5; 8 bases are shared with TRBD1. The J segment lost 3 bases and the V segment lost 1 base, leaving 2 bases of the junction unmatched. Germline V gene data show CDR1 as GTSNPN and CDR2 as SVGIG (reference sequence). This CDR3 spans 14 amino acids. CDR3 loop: CAWSGTGNNQPQHF. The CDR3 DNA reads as TGTGCCTGGAGTGGGACAGGGAACAATCAGCCCCAGCATTTT.

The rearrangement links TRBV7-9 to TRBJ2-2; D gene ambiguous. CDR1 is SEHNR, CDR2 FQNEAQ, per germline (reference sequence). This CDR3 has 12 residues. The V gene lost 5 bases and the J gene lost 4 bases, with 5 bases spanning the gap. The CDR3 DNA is TGTGCCAGCAGCCCGGTCACCGGGGAGCTGTTTTTT. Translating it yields CASSPVTGELFF.

The CDR3 loop is CASSPQGVADTQYF. Here the CDR3 DNA reads TGTGCCAGCTCACCACAGGGGGTGGCAGATACGCAGTATTTT. The rearrangement uses TRBV18 and TRBJ2-3, with a possible D match to TRBD1 (6 bases). The CDR3 runs 14 residues. The germline V gene encodes CDR1 KGHSH and CDR2 LQKENI. V shed 1 base and J shed 4 bases, with 9 bases lying between them.

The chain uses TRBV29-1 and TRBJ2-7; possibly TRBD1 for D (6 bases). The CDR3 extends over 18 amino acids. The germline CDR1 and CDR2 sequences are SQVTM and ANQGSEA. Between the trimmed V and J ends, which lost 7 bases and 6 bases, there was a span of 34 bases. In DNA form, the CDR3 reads TGCAGCGCCCCCCCCGGGGACAATAGCCCAATCATCCTCGGCGAGCAGTACTTC. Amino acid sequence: CSAPPGDNSPIILGEQYF.

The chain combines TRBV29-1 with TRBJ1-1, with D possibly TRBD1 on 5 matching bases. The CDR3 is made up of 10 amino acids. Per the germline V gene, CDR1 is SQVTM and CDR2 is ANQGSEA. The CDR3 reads CSGGDTEAFF. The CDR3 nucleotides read TGCAGTGGAGGGGACACTGAAGCTTTCTTT.

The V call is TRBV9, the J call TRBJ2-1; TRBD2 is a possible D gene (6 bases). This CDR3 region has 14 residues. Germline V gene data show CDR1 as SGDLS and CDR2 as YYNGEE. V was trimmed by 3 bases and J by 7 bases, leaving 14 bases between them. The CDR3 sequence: CASSAALGGNEQFF. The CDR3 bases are TGTGCCAGCAGCGCGGCACTGGGGGGAAATGAGCAGTTCTTC.

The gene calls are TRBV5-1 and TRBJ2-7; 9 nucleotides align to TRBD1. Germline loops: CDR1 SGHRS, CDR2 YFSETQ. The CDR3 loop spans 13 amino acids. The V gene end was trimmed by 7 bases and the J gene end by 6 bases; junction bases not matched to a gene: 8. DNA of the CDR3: TGCGCCAGCGGCCGAACAGGGGGCCGCGAGCAGTACTTC. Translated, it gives CASGRTGGREQYF.

CDR3 DNA: TGTGCCAGCAGCTTACCCCCCTGGGCAGGCCGCTACGAGCAGTACTTC. It yields the protein CASSLPPWAGRYEQYF. V usage is TRBV7-9 and J usage is TRBJ2-7, with D uncertain. The CDR3 is made up of 16 amino acids. Germline CDR1 reads SEHNR; CDR2 reads FQNEAQ (reference sequence). V lost 2 bases to trimming and J lost 3 bases, with 17 bases between them.

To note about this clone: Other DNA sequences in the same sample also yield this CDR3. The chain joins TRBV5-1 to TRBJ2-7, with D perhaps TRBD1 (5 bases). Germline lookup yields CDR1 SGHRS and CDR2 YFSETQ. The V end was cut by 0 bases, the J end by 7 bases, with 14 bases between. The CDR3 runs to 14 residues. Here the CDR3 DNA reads TGCGCCAGCAGCTTGGCCGCCAGGGCGCGGGAGCAGTACTTC. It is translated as CASSLAARAREQYF.